This T cell receptor beta chain was sequenced in a study of T-cell memory formation after mild COVID-19. General study results and limits: Pre-infection memory harbored some responding clones, suggesting cross-reactive memory joined.

TCRdb fed the 5' RACE reads into MiXCR, producing one record per CDR3 protein. Here the sample spans approximately 260,000 distinct CDR3 sequences, approximately 16% being singletons. This clonotype appeared a few times. What it recognizes is unknown. Germline assignment: CDR1 SGHRS and CDR2 YFSETQ. This CDR3 spans 12 amino acids. The ends were cut back, 2 bases at V and 4 bases at J, with 4 bases in the middle. The source of this sequence is a man between 18 and 35 years old who had mild COVID-19 (a few samples of this study predate the infection). Cell type and time point are not known. The chain uses TRBV5-1 and TRBJ1-3, with D unresolved. The sample comprised PBMCs or a T cell subset sorted from them (not recorded which). CDR3 in amino acids: CASSFEGNTIYF. CDR3 in DNA: TGCGCCAGCAGCTTCGAGGGAAACACCATATATTTT.